This T cell receptor (beta chain) was observed in a study of T cells after yellow fever vaccination. Remarks on this clonotype: Its cognate antigen is unknown.

Study-wide findings and caveats: Although the secondary response was weaker, it peaked faster, at day 5 versus 15.

TCRdb recomputed calls from the 5' RACE reads with MiXCR, one row per CDR3 protein. The table shows some 420,000 distinct CDR3 sequences, with around 20% occurring only once. The material sequenced was PBMCs, taken before the yellow fever booster vaccination. This TCR came from a man between 18 and 35 years old who received the YFV17D yellow fever vaccine.

CDR3 amino acids: CASSRTGSSEQFF. The CDR3 nucleotides read TGTGCCAGCAGCCGAACAGGGTCAAGTGAGCAGTTCTTC. The chain couples TRBV7-6 to TRBJ2-1; maybe TRBD1 (6 bases). Trimming removed 5 bases from V and 9 bases from J, with 14 bases in between. This CDR3 contains 13 residues. From germline, CDR1 is SGHVS and CDR2 FNYEAQ. Together with reference TRBV7-6 and TRBJ2-1, the CDR3 gives the full variable domain: GAGVSQSPRYKVTKRGQDVALRCDPISGHVSLYWYRQALGQGPEFLTYFNYEAQQDKSGLPNDRFSAERPEGSISTLTIQRTEQRDSAMYRCASSRTGSSEQFFGPGTRLTVL.